Listed here are 26 T cell receptor beta chains from one sample, sequenced in a study of T cells in tuberculosis. Method: immunoSEQ multiplex PCR; TCRdb's copy keeps in-frame clones and lacks some. This sample has about 34,000 clones; under 98% occur once, and the top ten carry approximately 5.8%. Sequenced material: PBMCs. Receptor source: a donor aged 10-29 years with latent tuberculosis or without tuberculosis infection.

The chain uses TRBV2 and TRBJ2-4; 8 bases fit TRBD1. Germline V gene data show CDR1 as SNHLY and CDR2 as FYNNEI. The V gene end was trimmed by 4 bases and the J gene end by 6 bases; junction bases not matched to a gene: 8. The CDR3 is 15 amino acids. The CDR3 protein is CASSVDRDRLNIQYF. The CDR3 DNA sequence: TGTGCCAGCAGTGTCGACCGGGACAGGTTAAACATTCAGTACTTC.

The chain couples TRBV7-2 to TRBJ1-2; 8 positions match TRBD1. The germline V gene has CDR1 SGHTA and CDR2 FQGNSA. The CDR3 has 15 residues. The V segment lost 11 bases and the J segment 2 bases; nucleotides outside the gene matches: 13. CDR3: CAGGAGGHSNYGYTF. The CDR3 DNA follows: TGTGCCGGGGGGGCAGGGGGCCACTCAAACTATGGCTACACCTTC.

The V and J genes are TRBV7-2 and TRBJ1-2; 8 positions match TRBD1. The CDR3 covers 14 residues. The V gene end was trimmed by 5 bases and the J gene end by 7 bases; junction bases not matched to a gene: 9. The V gene's germline CDR1 is SGHTA and CDR2 FQGNSA. The CDR3 protein is CASSTTQGGSGYTF. The CDR3 nucleotides read TGTGCCAGCAGCACTACACAGGGGGGCAGTGGCTACACCTTC. The full variable domain, in which reference TRBV7-2 and TRBJ1-2 provide the parts outside the CDR3, is GAGVSQSPSNKVTEKGKDVELRCDPISGHTALYWYRQSLGQGLEFLIYFQGNSAPDKSGLPSDRFSAERTGGSVSTLTIQRTQQEDSAVYLCASSTTQGGSGYTFGSGTRLTVV.

The chain uses TRBV18 and TRBJ1-1; D perhaps matches TRBD1 (6 bases). This CDR3 contains 14 residues. Germline lookup yields CDR1 KGHSH and CDR2 LQKENI. The germline V and J ends were trimmed by 6 bases and 1 base, with 12 bases remaining between them. CDR3 protein: CASSSDRENTEAFF. DNA of the CDR3: TGTGCCAGCTCCTCGGACAGAGAGAACACTGAAGCTTTCTTT.

This chain uses TRBV30 with TRBJ2-3, with 8 nucleotides matching TRBD2. Germline assignment: CDR1 GTSNPN and CDR2 SVGIG (reference sequence). This CDR3 is built from 16 residues. With V trimmed by 3 bases and J by 6 bases, 14 bases remained unmatched. DNA for the CDR3: TGTGCCTGGAGGCGCGCCCTCGGGGGGGCCTCTGATACGCAGTATTTT. Protein sequence: CAWRRALGGASDTQYF.

The chain combines TRBV27 with TRBJ2-7; 9 bases align to TRBD1. Trimming took 5 bases from V and 7 from J; bases not matched to a gene: 6. Germline loops: CDR1 MNHEY, CDR2 SMNVEV (reference sequence). The CDR3 consists of 13 residues. CDR3 nucleotide sequence: TGTGCCAGCAGTCTGGGGACAGGGTTTGAGCAGTACTTC. Its translation is CASSLGTGFEQYF.

The chain joins TRBV27 to TRBJ1-2; possible D gene TRBD1, 6 bases. Between the trimmed V and J ends, which lost 3 bases and 7 bases, there was a span of 12 bases. The length of the CDR3 is 13 residues. Germline values: CDR1 MNHEY, CDR2 SMNVEV (reference sequence). CDR3 residues: CASSFNRVGGYTF. The DNA for the CDR3 is TGTGCCAGCAGTTTTAACAGGGTGGGTGGCTACACCTTC.

The rearrangement links TRBV2 to TRBJ2-7; D may be TRBD1 (6 bases). V lost 2 bases to trimming and J lost 7 bases, with 9 bases between them. Germline V gene data show CDR1 as SNHLY and CDR2 as FYNNEI. This CDR3 is built from 12 residues. CDR3 nucleotide sequence: TGTGCCAGCAGTGAACAGGGGCTGGAGCAGTACTTC. Its protein is CASSEQGLEQYF.

J is TRBJ2-7 and V is TRBV13, with 7 bases that match TRBD1. The CDR3 has 14 residues. From germline, CDR1 is PRHDT and CDR2 FYEKMQ (reference sequence). The ends lost 5 bases at V and 6 bases at J; junction bases unmatched: 10. CDR3 nucleotides: TGTGCCAGCAGCACCCAACAGGGGACCCTCGAGCAGTACTTC. This sequence encodes CASSTQQGTLEQYF.

V gene TRBV5-5 combines with J gene TRBJ1-4; D not resolved. The CDR3 runs 13 residues. V was cut by 4 bases and J by 7 bases, with 11 bases left in between. Germline CDR1 SGHKS, CDR2 YYEKEE (reference sequence). This CDR3 reads CASSKIVTEKLFF. The CDR3 region has the DNA TGTGCCAGCAGCAAGATAGTTACTGAAAAACTGTTTTTT.

V and J are TRBV11-2 and TRBJ2-1; the D gene is possibly TRBD2 (5 bases). The CDR3 totals 16 residues. V lost 5 bases and J 9 bases, leaving 23 bases between the germline ends. Per the germline V gene, CDR1 is SGHAT and CDR2 is FQNNGV. CDR3 sequence (DNA): TGTGCCAGCAGCACCCGTGGAAAGATCGGCAGCGGTGAGCAGTTCTTC. Translated, it gives CASSTRGKIGSGEQFF.

CDR3 DNA sequence: TGTGCCAGCAGCTCACGGGGGGGAAGACTCTACAATGAGCAGTTCTTC. Translating it yields CASSSRGGRLYNEQFF. The chain recombines TRBV11-1 with TRBJ2-1, with 8 bases aligning to TRBD2. V lost 4 bases, J lost 3 bases, and 8 bases stayed unmatched. The CDR3 has 16 residues. Germline loops: CDR1 SGHAT, CDR2 FQDESV (reference sequence).

The J gene is TRBJ2-3, the V gene TRBV7-2; 7 nucleotides line up with TRBD1. The CDR3 totals 15 residues. Trimming took 1 base from V and 6 from J; bases not matched to a gene: 7. Germline V gene lookup returns CDR1 SGHTA and CDR2 FQGNSA. CDR3: CASSLDRTGADTQYF. DNA for the CDR3: TGTGCCAGCAGCTTAGACAGAACAGGGGCGGATACGCAGTATTTT.

This clone was counted a single time. V usage is TRBV2 and J usage is TRBJ1-1; possibly TRBD1 for D (5 bases). Trimming took 4 bases from V and 5 from J, leaving 14 bases between them. CDR3 length equals 14 residues. Germline CDR1 reads SNHLY; CDR2 reads FYNNEI. DNA for the CDR3: TGTGCCAGCAGTGTTGGAGGGGTACGTACTGAAGCTTTCTTT. As protein: CASSVGGVRTEAFF.

The genes are TRBV2 and TRBJ2-5; D is unresolved. V lost 3 bases and J lost 2, with 10 bases in between. Germline values: CDR1 SNHLY, CDR2 FYNNEI. This CDR3 spans 14 amino acids. The CDR3 region is CASSDVTNQETQYF. CDR3 nucleotides: TGTGCCAGCAGTGATGTGACAAATCAAGAGACCCAGTACTTC.

V is TRBV29-1 and J is TRBJ2-7, with a tentative D call TRBD2 (6 bases). CDR3 size: 17 residues. V lost 3 bases, J lost 3 bases, and 24 bases lay in between. The V gene's germline CDR1 is SQVTM and CDR2 ANQGSEA. The chain's CDR3 is CSVDSRAGKGGFYEQYF. Here the CDR3 DNA reads TGCAGCGTTGATTCTCGGGCGGGAAAGGGTGGGTTCTACGAGCAGTACTTC.

The chain recombines TRBV6-1 with TRBJ1-5, with D possibly matching TRBD1 (5 bases). Germline CDR1 MNHNS, CDR2 SASEGT. This CDR3 comprises 16 residues. The germline V and J ends were trimmed by 2 bases and 7 bases, with 18 bases remaining between them. The CDR3 region has the DNA TGTGCCAGCAGTGAATTCGGATCCGCAGGGCGGCAGCCCCAGCATTTT. This encodes CASSEFGSAGRQPQHF.

The chain combines TRBV12-5 with TRBJ1-2; D might be TRBD1 (5 bases). This CDR3 is 15 amino acids long. V was clipped by 3 bases and J by 2 bases, with 13 bases between them. From germline, CDR1 is LGHNT and CDR2 FRNRAP. The CDR3 DNA follows: TGTGCTAGTGGTTTTCCCGATCGGGGGAACTATGGCTACACCTTC. Its translation: CASGFPDRGNYGYTF.

The chain has TRBV11-3 and TRBJ2-3; 11 bases agree with TRBD1. The CDR3 loop spans 16 amino acids. Germline V gene data show CDR1 as SGHNT and CDR2 as YENEEA. The V and J ends lost 5 bases and 4 bases, in that order; junction bases with no gene match: 8. CDR3 protein: CASSDGQGARADTQYF. In nucleotides, the CDR3 is TGTGCCAGCAGCGACGGACAGGGGGCGCGGGCAGATACGCAGTATTTT.

The chain couples TRBV4-1 to TRBJ2-3; 12 bases match TRBD2. The CDR3 sequence is 17 residues long. With 2 bases clipped from V and 0 bases from J, the junction kept 3 bases outside the gene matches. Germline CDR1 MGHRA, CDR2 YSYEKL. CDR3 DNA sequence: TGCGCCAGCAGCCAATCTAGCGGGGGGGCTAGCACAGATACGCAGTATTTT. Translated, it gives CASSQSSGGASTDTQYF.

The rearrangement joins TRBV4-1 to TRBJ1-2; the D gene is possibly TRBD1 (6 bases). V lost 1 base, J lost 8 bases, and 14 bases lay in between. Germline V gene sequence: CDR1 MGHRA, CDR2 YSYEKL. This CDR3 has 14 residues. CDR3 DNA sequence: TGCGCCAGCAGCCAAGGTGCAGGGGCCGGCGGCTACACCTTC. It codes for CASSQGAGAGGYTF.

This chain joins TRBV5-1 and TRBJ1-1; TRBD1 is a possible D gene (6 bases). The CDR3 contains 14 residues. CDR1 and CDR2 from the germline V gene are SGHRS and YFSETQ. V lost 4 bases, J lost 3 bases, and 13 bases lay in between. The CDR3 is CASSLTGSDTEAFF. The DNA of the CDR3 is TGCGCCAGCAGCCTGACAGGTTCTGACACTGAAGCTTTCTTT.

The chain employs TRBV9 and TRBJ2-3; 7 nucleotides align to TRBD2. After removal of 3 bases from V and 6 bases from J, the junction contained 10 bases not matched to a gene. The CDR3 consists of 15 residues. Germline V gene lookup returns CDR1 SGDLS and CDR2 YYNGEE. The CDR3 spells CASSGASGDWDTQYF. As DNA, the CDR3 is TGTGCCAGCAGCGGGGCTAGCGGTGATTGGGATACGCAGTATTTT.

J is TRBJ2-7 and V is TRBV4-1; 9 nucleotides align to TRBD2. The trim removed 0 bases at V and 2 bases at J, leaving 2 bases unmatched. The V gene's germline CDR1 is MGHRA and CDR2 YSYEKL. The CDR3 totals 15 residues. In nucleotides, the CDR3 is TGCGCCAGCAGCCAAGAAGAGCGGGGGGCCTACGAGCAGTACTTC. Protein: CASSQEERGAYEQYF.

This clone has just one count. This chain connects TRBV2 to TRBJ2-5; D is perhaps TRBD2 (5 bases). Germline CDR1 SNHLY, CDR2 FYNNEI. V gave up 2 bases and J gave up 5 bases, with 15 bases separating them. The CDR3 totals 15 residues. The CDR3 loop reads CASSELERLGETQYF. The CDR3 DNA is TGTGCCAGCAGTGAATTAGAGCGGTTGGGGGAGACCCAGTACTTC. Drawing the rest from reference TRBV2 and TRBJ2-5, the complete variable domain is EPEVTQTPSHQVTQMGQEVILRCVPISNHLYFYWYRQILGQKVEFLVSFYNNEISEKSEIFDDQFSVERPDGSNFTLKIRSTKLEDSAMYFCASSELERLGETQYFGPGTRLLVL.

V and J are TRBV30 and TRBJ1-2, with D possibly TRBD1 on 5 matching bases. CDR1 and CDR2 (germline): GTSNPN, SVGIG (reference sequence). V lost 7 bases, J lost 8 bases, and 14 bases lay in between. The CDR3 extends over 11 amino acids. In nucleotides, the CDR3 is TGTGCCTCGGGGGGGGGAGGAGGCTACACCTTC. Encoded protein: CASGGGGGYTF. The variable domain in full, completed from reference TRBV30 and TRBJ1-2, reads SQTIHQWPATLVQPVGSPLSLECTVEGTSNPNLYWYRQAAGRGLQLLFYSVGIGQISSEVPQNLSASRPQDRQFILSSKKLLLSDSGFYLCASGGGGGYTFGSGTRLTVV.